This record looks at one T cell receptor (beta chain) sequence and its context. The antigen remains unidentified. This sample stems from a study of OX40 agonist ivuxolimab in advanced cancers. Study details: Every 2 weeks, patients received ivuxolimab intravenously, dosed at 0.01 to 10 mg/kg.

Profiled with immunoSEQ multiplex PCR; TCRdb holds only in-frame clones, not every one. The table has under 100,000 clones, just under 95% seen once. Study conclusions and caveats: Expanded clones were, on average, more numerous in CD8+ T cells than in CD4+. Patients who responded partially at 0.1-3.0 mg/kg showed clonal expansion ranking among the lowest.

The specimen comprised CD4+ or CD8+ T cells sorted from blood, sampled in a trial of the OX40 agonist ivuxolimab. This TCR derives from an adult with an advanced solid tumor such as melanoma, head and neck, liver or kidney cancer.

The CDR3, as DNA: TGTGCCAGCAGTGAAGCGGGGGGGCAGCCCCAGCATTTT. Translation gives CASSEAGGQPQHF. The genes are TRBV6-1 and TRBJ1-5, with D possibly matching TRBD1 (5 bases). Germline V lookup: CDR1 MNHNS, CDR2 SASEGT. CDR3 length: 13 amino acids. The ends were cut back, 0 bases at V and 7 bases at J, with 7 bases in the middle.